The 19 T cell receptor beta chains below were found in one sample sequenced in a study of technical replicates of blood from a handful of donors. Sequencing was performed with immunoSEQ multiplex PCR; in TCRdb, only in-frame clones are kept and a portion is missing. The table shows some 15,000 clones, with approximately 86% occurring only once. The source material was PBMCs. The origin of the receptors is a human donor in good health.

This chain uses TRBV5-1 with TRBJ1-4, with D perhaps TRBD1 (5 bases). V was shortened by 8 bases and J by 4 bases, with 12 bases between the two germline ends. Looked up from germline, CDR1 is SGHRS and CDR2 is YFSETQ. CDR3 length equals 13 residues. In DNA, the CDR3 is TGCGCCAGTAGCCGGGACTTTAATGAAAAACTGTTTTTT. Its translation is CASSRDFNEKLFF. The full variable domain, completed using reference TRBV5-1 and TRBJ1-4, is KAGVTQTPRYLIKTRGQQVTLSCSPISGHRSVSWYQQTPGQGLQFLFEYFSETQRNKGNFPGRFSGRQFSNSRSEMNVSTLELGDSALYLCASSRDFNEKLFFGSGTQLSVL.

The rearrangement uses TRBV6-5 and TRBJ2-7; 8 nucleotides line up with TRBD1. From germline, CDR1 is MNHEY and CDR2 SVGAGI. The CDR3 contains 16 residues. The ends lost 0 bases at V and 2 bases at J; junction bases unmatched: 6. CDR3 nucleotide sequence: TGTGCCAGCAGTTACTCCAGACAGGGGACGACCTACGAGCAGTACTTC. The encoded protein is CASSYSRQGTTYEQYF.

The rearrangement joins TRBV6-6 to TRBJ2-5, with 7 bases matching TRBD1. Germline V gene sequence: CDR1 MNHNY, CDR2 SVGAGI (reference sequence). This CDR3 is 15 amino acids long. J was trimmed by 2 bases and V by 6 bases; bases with no gene match: 9. CDR3: CASSLYRRGQETQYF. CDR3 DNA: TGTGCCAGCAGCCTATATCGCAGGGGGCAAGAGACCCAGTACTTC.

This clone appeared a few times. The rearrangement uses TRBV14 and TRBJ2-2; TRBD1 aligns across 10 bases. CDR3 length equals 15 residues. Germline CDR1 SGHDN, CDR2 FVKESK. V shed 3 bases, J shed 5 bases, and the junction held 3 bases outside the gene matches. The CDR3 nucleotides are TGTGCCAGCAGCCAGCTGGGACAGGGGACCGGGGAGCTGTTTTTT. This codes for CASSQLGQGTGELFF.

V gene TRBV30 combines with J gene TRBJ1-2; D perhaps matches TRBD1 (6 bases). The CDR3 totals 13 residues. Germline V CDR1 and CDR2: GTSNPN, SVGIG (reference sequence). V shed 0 bases and J shed 6 bases, with 11 bases lying between them. The DNA for the CDR3 is TGTGCCTGGAGTGTGGGACAAGGGGATGGCTACACCTTC. It encodes CAWSVGQGDGYTF.

The genes are TRBV6-5 and TRBJ2-7, with TRBD1 matching 7 bases. Per germline, CDR1 MNHEY and CDR2 SVGAGI. The CDR3 has 14 amino acids. Unmatched junction bases numbered 10, after V lost 5 bases and J lost 6 bases. The CDR3 DNA reads TGTGCCAGCAGTCCAGCCGGGACAGAGCGCGAGCAGTACTTC. Protein product: CASSPAGTEREQYF.

The V gene is TRBV5-8, the J gene TRBJ1-5; a weak D match, TRBD1 (5 bases). This CDR3 has 15 amino acids. Germline values: CDR1 SGHTS, CDR2 YDEGEE. Trimming took 2 bases from V and 7 from J, leaving 16 bases between them. The CDR3 here is CASSFPRQGFQPQHF. CDR3 nucleotide sequence: TGTGCCAGCAGCTTTCCCCGGCAGGGCTTCCAGCCCCAGCATTTT.

The chain joins TRBV13 to TRBJ1-2, with TRBD1 matching 7 bases. The germline V gene encodes CDR1 PRHDT and CDR2 FYEKMQ (reference sequence). This CDR3 spans 14 amino acids. Germline trimming cut 7 bases from V and 3 bases from J; bases unmatched to any gene: 8. CDR3 DNA: TGTGCCAGCAACGACAGGGCGCGCGACTATGGCTACACCTTC. Translation gives CASNDRARDYGYTF.

The chain has TRBV5-1 and TRBJ1-3, with 7 nucleotides matching TRBD1. CDR1 is SGHRS and CDR2 is YFSETQ in the germline V gene. The ends lost 1 base at V and 0 bases at J; junction bases unmatched: 10. CDR3 length: 18 residues. The CDR3 sequence is CASSLTHMTGSSGNTIYF. The CDR3 DNA sequence: TGCGCCAGCAGCTTGACCCACATGACAGGGAGCTCTGGAAACACCATATATTTT.

The chain is built from TRBV19 and TRBJ2-1; D is unresolved. Germline V lookup: CDR1 LNHDA, CDR2 SQIVND (reference sequence). The CDR3 totals 13 residues. V lost 5 bases and J 5 bases, leaving 10 bases between the germline ends. CDR3 sequence: CASSLQAHNEQFF. CDR3 coding DNA: TGTGCCAGTAGTTTGCAGGCCCACAATGAGCAGTTCTTC. Supplemented by reference TRBV19 and TRBJ2-1, the full variable domain reads DGGITQSPKYLFRKEGQNVTLSCEQNLNHDAMYWYRQDPGQGLRLIYYSQIVNDFQKGDIAEGYSVSREKKESFPLTVTSAQKNPTAFYLCASSLQAHNEQFFGPGTRLTVL.

A few counts support this clone. This chain connects TRBV6-4 to TRBJ2-6; 11 bases are a match to TRBD2. Germline values: CDR1 MRHNA, CDR2 SNTAGT. The CDR3 is 17 amino acids. After removal of 2 bases from V and 0 bases from J, the junction contained 0 bases not matched to a gene. The CDR3 reads CASSDGTSGSGANVLTF. The CDR3 nucleotides are TGTGCCAGCAGTGACGGGACTAGCGGCTCTGGGGCCAACGTCCTGACTTTC.

V is TRBV13 and J is TRBJ2-1; 9 bases align to TRBD2. Germline-derived CDR1 and CDR2 are PRHDT and FYEKMQ (reference sequence). Losses at the gene ends were 4 bases for V and 0 bases for J; bases not matched to a gene: 13. The CDR3 spans 19 residues. As DNA, the CDR3 is TGTGCCAGCAGCTCCCCGCCTCTTTTAGCGGGAGACTCCTACAATGAGCAGTTCTTC. Translation gives CASSSPPLLAGDSYNEQFF.

The chain links TRBV19 to TRBJ2-1, with TRBD2 as a possible D gene (5 bases). Germline CDR1 and CDR2: LNHDA and SQIVND (reference sequence). V dropped 3 bases and J dropped 5 bases, with 20 bases sitting between them. The CDR3 covers 17 residues. The CDR3 DNA reads as TGTGCCAGTAGTATGGATCTTTCGGCTGGACTGAACAATGAGCAGTTCTTC. This translates into CASSMDLSAGLNNEQFF.

The J gene is TRBJ1-3, the V gene TRBV5-1; D ambiguous. The V end lost 0 bases, the J end lost 2 bases, and 9 bases lay between the germline ends. Germline loops: CDR1 SGHRS, CDR2 YFSETQ. The CDR3 covers 15 residues. The CDR3 nucleotides are TGCGCCAGCAGCTTGGACGACTCTCCTGGAAACACCATATATTTT. Its protein product is CASSLDDSPGNTIYF.

The J gene is TRBJ2-3, the V gene TRBV30; D perhaps matches TRBD2 (5 bases). From germline, CDR1 is GTSNPN and CDR2 SVGIG (reference sequence). The CDR3 sequence is 19 residues long. Trimming pared 8 bases from V and 0 bases from J, leaving 30 bases between. The CDR3 sequence is CATHARTEHKLSSTDTQYF. The DNA for the CDR3 is TGTGCCACGCACGCTAGGACTGAACATAAACTATCTAGCACAGATACGCAGTATTTT.

The chain employs TRBV5-6 and TRBJ1-2; TRBD1 might be the D (5 bases). Germline values: CDR1 SGHDT, CDR2 YYEEEE. This CDR3 is built from 16 residues. With 1 base removed from V and 0 bases from J, the gap between germline ends came to 13 bases. Here the CDR3 DNA reads TGTGCCAGCAGCTTGTTTTGGACACTCGCTAACTATGGCTACACCTTC. Its protein is CASSLFWTLANYGYTF. The full variable domain, completed using reference TRBV5-6 and TRBJ1-2, is DAGVTQSPTHLIKTRGQQVTLRCSPKSGHDTVSWYQQALGQGPQFIFQYYEEEERQRGNFPDRFSGHQFPNYSSELNVNALLLGDSALYLCASSLFWTLANYGYTFGSGTRLTVV.

This clone has more than one count but fewer than ten. The chain combines TRBV19 with TRBJ1-5; no reliable D call. Deletions cut 4 bases from V and 5 bases from J, with 9 bases between. The CDR3 contains 13 residues. Germline V CDR1 and CDR2: LNHDA, SQIVND (reference sequence). The CDR3 nucleotides are TGTGCCAGTAGTAGACTAGGCCATCAGCCCCAGCATTTT. Its translation is CASSRLGHQPQHF.

The chain recombines TRBV28 with TRBJ2-7, with D uncertain. The CDR3 sequence is 16 residues long. Germline V CDR1 and CDR2: MDHEN, SYDVKM. V was clipped by 0 bases and J by 3 bases, with 15 bases between them. CDR3 loop: CASSLWASPNLYEQYF. The CDR3 coding sequence is TGTGCCAGCAGTTTATGGGCTAGTCCGAACCTCTACGAGCAGTACTTC.

The chain combines TRBV30 with TRBJ1-3; a weak D match, TRBD1 (5 bases). This CDR3 spans 16 amino acids. Between the trimmed V and J ends, which lost 4 bases and 2 bases, there was a span of 18 bases. CDR1 is GTSNPN, CDR2 SVGIG, per germline (reference sequence). CDR3 nucleotides: TGTGCCTGGACGCTCCGGAGACAGAGCACTGGAAACACCATATATTTT. This translates into CAWTLRRQSTGNTIYF.